This passage covers 23 T cell receptor beta chains from one sample sequenced in a study of cytomegalovirus exposure and HLA in healthy donors. PCR primers comprised 60 Vbeta and 13 Jbeta primers. Sequenced by immunoSEQ multiplex PCR; TCRdb stores in-frame clones only, minus some. The sample holds approximately 170,000 clones; over 80% are singletons and the top ten take around 1.3%. Sequencing was carried out using PBMCs. Receptor source: a boy under 10 years old in good health and CMV-seronegative.

The chain is built from TRBV7-9 and TRBJ1-2, with TRBD1 matching 8 bases. With 1 base clipped from V and 4 bases from J, the junction kept 2 bases outside the gene matches. The V gene's germline CDR1 is SEHNR and CDR2 FQNEAQ (reference sequence). This CDR3 spans 14 amino acids. CDR3 in amino acids: CASSLVGTGYGYTF. Here the CDR3 DNA reads TGTGCCAGCAGCTTAGTCGGGACAGGCTATGGCTACACCTTC.

The chain links TRBV11-2 to TRBJ1-2; perhaps TRBD1 as D (6 bases). The CDR3 runs to 14 residues. V shed 5 bases and J shed 3 bases, with 13 bases lying between them. Germline V gene data show CDR1 as SGHAT and CDR2 as FQNNGV. In DNA form, the CDR3 reads TGTGCCAGCAGCAGAGGGGGAACGTACTATGGCTACACCTTC. Protein sequence: CASSRGGTYYGYTF.

This chain connects TRBV7-7 to TRBJ2-2; D might be TRBD1 (6 bases). Germline V lookup: CDR1 SSHAT, CDR2 FNYEAQ (reference sequence). CDR3 size: 16 residues. Trimming stripped 5 bases from V and 4 bases from J, with 17 bases between. The CDR3 DNA sequence: TGTGCCAGCAGCGCCGTGGCAGGGGTAGGCACCGGGGAGCTGTTTTTT. Protein product: CASSAVAGVGTGELFF.

The rearrangement joins TRBV19 to TRBJ2-1; 8 bases match TRBD1. The ends lost 2 bases at V and 9 bases at J; junction bases unmatched: 9. Germline-derived CDR1 and CDR2 are LNHDA and SQIVND (reference sequence). The CDR3 loop spans 15 amino acids. DNA of the CDR3: TGTGCCAGTAGTATATCCGGACAGGGAGGTAGTGAGCAGTTCTTC. Protein: CASSISGQGGSEQFF.

The CDR3 DNA reads TGTGCCAGCAGCCCTTGGACAGGGGATAGCTATGGCTACACCTTC. Its translation is CASSPWTGDSYGYTF. The chain combines TRBV27 with TRBJ1-2; 9 bases are shared with TRBD1. Trimming took 6 bases from V and 4 from J; bases not matched to a gene: 9. The CDR3 is 15 residues long. The germline V gene has CDR1 MNHEY and CDR2 SMNVEV (reference sequence).

This clone turned up a few times. The chain links TRBV6-6 to TRBJ1-1, with D possibly being TRBD1 (5 bases). The CDR3 has 16 amino acids. Trimming removed 5 bases at V and 1 base at J, with 17 bases between. In germline, CDR1 is MNHNY, CDR2 SVGAGI (reference sequence). The CDR3 bases are TGTGCCAGCAGTGGCCTAAAGGCAGGACAGAACACTGAAGCTTTCTTT. Residues: CASSGLKAGQNTEAFF.

J is TRBJ1-1 and V is TRBV14; 8 nucleotides line up with TRBD1. V gave up 2 bases and J gave up 10 bases; unmatched junction bases: 9. The germline gives CDR1 SGHDN, CDR2 FVKESK. This CDR3 comprises 14 residues. The CDR3 DNA reads TGTGCCAGCAGCCAACTCGTGCAGGGGGCGGTAGCTTTCTTT. Translating gives CASSQLVQGAVAFF.

The sample holds a few counts of this clone. The chain is built from TRBV19 and TRBJ2-7, with D possibly TRBD1 on 5 matching bases. The V end was cut by 6 bases, the J end by 0 bases, with 9 bases between. The CDR3 is made up of 13 amino acids. Germline V CDR1 and CDR2: LNHDA, SQIVND (reference sequence). Here the CDR3 DNA reads TGTGCCAGTAGGTCGACAGACTCCTACGAGCAGTACTTC. Protein product: CASRSTDSYEQYF.

This chain uses TRBV19 with TRBJ2-1; 12 bases align to TRBD2. Losses at the gene ends were 3 bases for V and 6 bases for J; bases not matched to a gene: 6. CDR3 length: 16 amino acids. Germline V CDR1 and CDR2: LNHDA, SQIVND (reference sequence). The chain's CDR3 is CASSIPGLAGFNEQFF. CDR3 nucleotides: TGTGCCAGTAGTATCCCGGGACTAGCGGGTTTCAATGAGCAGTTCTTC.

This sequence joins TRBV6-5 and TRBJ2-7, with 7 bases identical to TRBD2. J lost 3 bases, V lost 5 bases, and 7 bases had no gene match. Germline V lookup: CDR1 MNHEY, CDR2 SVGAGI. CDR3 length equals 14 residues. This chain's CDR3 is CASSPTSQVYEQYF. Here the CDR3 DNA reads TGTGCCAGCAGTCCGACTAGCCAAGTCTACGAGCAGTACTTC.

CDR3 nucleotide sequence: TGTGCCAGCAGTGAATTAGTTGGGACCCAGTACTTC. Its protein product is CASSELVGTQYF. The V call is TRBV25-1, the J call TRBJ2-5, with D uncertain. From germline, CDR1 is MGHDK and CDR2 SYGVNS. The CDR3 contains 12 residues. V was shortened by 1 base and J by 7 bases, with 7 bases between the two germline ends.

The V and J genes are TRBV2 and TRBJ1-1; possibly TRBD1 for D (5 bases). The CDR3 consists of 12 residues. Per the germline V gene, CDR1 is SNHLY and CDR2 is FYNNEI. V lost 4 bases to trimming and J lost 11 bases, with 14 bases between them. The CDR3 protein is CASSVGAGDAFF. The CDR3 DNA reads as TGTGCCAGCAGTGTCGGAGCGGGGGATGCTTTCTTT.

This sequence joins TRBV6-4 and TRBJ1-2; no clear D. Germline values: CDR1 MRHNA, CDR2 SNTAGT. CDR3 length: 12 amino acids. V lost 4 bases, J lost 8 bases, and 11 bases lay in between. The CDR3 loop reads CASSGGSGGYTF. The DNA of the CDR3 is TGTGCCAGCAGTGGGGGTTCGGGAGGCTACACCTTC.

This clone was seen a single time. The chain combines TRBV30 with TRBJ2-1; 10 nucleotides match TRBD1. CDR3 length: 13 residues. J gave up 6 bases and V 8 bases, and 7 bases lay outside the gene matches. Germline V CDR1 and CDR2: GTSNPN, SVGIG (reference sequence). CDR3 coding DNA: TGTGCCGGCCGGGACAGGGGACCCAATGAGCAGTTCTTC. This translates into CAGRDRGPNEQFF.

The V call is TRBV2, the J call TRBJ1-5; D uncertain. This CDR3 has 15 amino acids. Between the trimmed V and J ends, which lost 3 bases and 1 base, there was a span of 10 bases. The germline CDR1 and CDR2 sequences are SNHLY and FYNNEI. CDR3 amino acids: CASSEEVTSNQPQHF. DNA of the CDR3: TGTGCCAGCAGTGAGGAGGTCACGAGCAATCAGCCCCAGCATTTT.

As for this clone: Sequence at one end of the junction differs from germline and may be a read error. The chain has TRBV5-6 and TRBJ2-6; weak D call: TRBD1 (6 bases). The CDR3 is 14 residues long. Germline V gene sequence: CDR1 SGHDT, CDR2 YYEEEE. Here the CDR3 reads CASSAGAGANGLTF. CDR3 coding DNA: TGTGCCAGCAGCGCAGGGGCTGGGGCCAACGGCCTGACTTTC.

V and J are TRBV13 and TRBJ2-1; 8 bases are a match to TRBD2. The CDR3 totals 16 residues. The germline CDR1 and CDR2 sequences are PRHDT and FYEKMQ (reference sequence). The V gene end was trimmed by 5 bases and the J gene end by 9 bases; junction bases not matched to a gene: 15. CDR3 nucleotides: TGTGCCAGCAGCCCCCCCCAGCGGGAGCCCCCCAGTGAGCAGTTCTTC. Translated, it gives CASSPPQREPPSEQFF.

The chain is built from TRBV11-2 and TRBJ1-3; the D is unclear. Germline CDR1 and CDR2: SGHAT and FQNNGV. V was trimmed by 2 bases and J by 4 bases, leaving 12 bases between them. This CDR3 is 15 amino acids long. The CDR3 nucleotides read TGTGCCAGCAGCTTACAGAGCGGGGTCGGAAACACCATATATTTT. This sequence encodes CASSLQSGVGNTIYF.

As for this clone: One end of the junction is discordant with germline, which a read error may explain. V usage is TRBV7-2 and J usage is TRBJ2-2; 8 bases match TRBD2. CDR1 is SGHTA and CDR2 is FQGNSA in the germline V gene. CDR3 length equals 15 residues. CDR3 protein: CASSLAGTNTGELFF. DNA of the CDR3: TGTGCCAGCAGCCTAGCGGGCACGAACACCGGGGAGCTGTTTTTT.

V gene TRBV18 combines with J gene TRBJ1-2, with 8 positions matching TRBD1. The germline V gene has CDR1 KGHSH and CDR2 LQKENI. This CDR3 contains 16 residues. V shed 3 bases, J shed 0 bases, and the junction held 6 bases outside the gene matches. The CDR3 nucleotides are TGTGCCAGCTCACCTGGGACAGGCCCCTCTAACTATGGCTACACCTTC. This encodes CASSPGTGPSNYGYTF.

The chain's CDR3 is CASSRTGMSEQYV. The DNA for the CDR3 is TGTGCCAGCAGCCGGACAGGGATGAGCGAGCAGTACGTC. V gene TRBV11-2 combines with J gene TRBJ2-7; the match to TRBD1 covers 8 bases. The germline CDR1 and CDR2 sequences are SGHAT and FQNNGV. V dropped 5 bases and J dropped 6; count of bases not matched to a gene: 6. This CDR3 comprises 13 residues.

This clone has just a few counts. J is TRBJ2-1 and V is TRBV15, with 9 bases fitting TRBD2. V lost 1 base and J lost 5; bases outside the gene matches: 9. Germline values: CDR1 LNHNV, CDR2 YYDKDF (reference sequence). This CDR3 is built from 17 residues. For the CDR3, the DNA is TGTGCCACCAGCAGAGGCAGACTAGCGGCTCTAGACAATGAGCAGTTCTTC. It codes for CATSRGRLAALDNEQFF.

The chain carries TRBV10-3 and TRBJ2-1; 15 bases map to TRBD2. Germline trimming cut 5 bases from V and 10 bases from J; bases unmatched to any gene: 12. Germline loops: CDR1 ENHRY, CDR2 SYGVKD. The CDR3 totals 17 residues. CDR3 nucleotides: TGTGCCATCAGTTCCGGGACTAGCGGGAGGACAACAAGGGAGCAGTTCTTC. Protein sequence: CAISSGTSGRTTREQFF.